The sample holds many counts of the clone carrying this TCR beta chain. Antigen: not known. These data belong to a study of regulatory T cells in long-lasting Graves disease. Study-level points and caveats: The persistent group shared 3,000 or so public clonotypes, more than the roughly 970 shared by new patients.

V trimming: 2 bases; J trimming: 3 bases; junction bases outside the gene matches: 7. CDR3 length: 15 residues. The V gene's germline CDR1 is SGHAT and CDR2 FQNNGV. Time point denoted: persistent/refractory GD, antithyroid drugs over 5 years with positive TRAb. RNA isolated from PBMCs was used to make the TCR library. Libraries of TCR beta came from iRepertoire HTBI primers plus Arm-PCR of CDR3 regions. TCRdb reprocessed the multiplex PCR reads with MiXCR, giving one entry per CDR3 protein. The sample has hundreds of thousands of distinct CDR3 sequences; about a fifth are singletons. The sequence derives from a female donor with Graves disease. V and J are TRBV11-2 and TRBJ2-7; 7 bases align to TRBD2. The material sequenced was peripheral blood mononuclear cells (PBMCs), taken when the disease was refractory, from a patient treated with antithyroid drugs. This chain's CDR3 is CASSLYRGEGYEQYF. CDR3 in DNA: TGTGCCAGCAGCTTATATCGGGGGGAGGGCTACGAGCAGTACTTC. The entire variable domain, with the rest obtained from reference TRBV11-2 and TRBJ2-7, is as follows: EAGVAQSPRYKIIEKRQSVAFWCNPISGHATLYWYQQILGQGPKLLIQFQNNGVVDDSQLPKDRFSAERLKGVDSTLKIQPAKLEDSAVYLCASSLYRGEGYEQYFGPGTRLTVT.